This T cell receptor beta chain was obtained from a study of shared clonotypes between healthy human individuals. Germline V lookup: CDR1 PRHDT, CDR2 FYEKMQ (reference sequence). Trimming stripped 8 bases from V and 1 base from J, with 10 bases between. CDR3 length equals 13 residues. Concerning this clone itself: Its cognate antigen is unknown.

General study findings and limits: Rarefaction indicated that sorted-subset sequencing remained incomplete although depth was large.

Data came from immunoSEQ multiplex PCR; TCRdb stores just in-frame clones and leaves some out. Of 1.6 million or so clones listed, about 98.5% are singletons. The genes are TRBV13 and TRBJ2-3; D gene uncertain. This receptor was identified in a man between 25 and 39 years old in good health. Sequencing used naive CD4+ T cells sorted from blood. Sample subset: CD45RA+ positively selected. CDR3 in amino acids: CASRAMGTDTQYF. CDR3 DNA: TGTGCCAGCCGAGCGATGGGCACAGATACGCAGTATTTT.